Listed below are T cell receptor beta chains from one sample, sequenced in a study of T cell responses to AZD1222 COVID-19 vaccine. The repertoire was sequenced with immunoSEQ multiplex PCR; TCRdb's copy has only in-frame clones and lacks some. The profile shows roughly 140,000 clones, roughly 88% of them singletons. The starting material was peripheral blood, obtained on day 0 of MenACWY control vaccination. These receptors all stem from an adult in good health. Both conserved end residues are trimmed from each CDR3.

J	V	CDR3
TRBJ2-2	TRBV5-4	ASSTRGGTGELF
TRBJ1-2	TRBV6-1	ASSEDGNRGYGYT
TRBJ1-4	TRBV15	ATSREFPGTGTANEKLF
TRBJ2-2	TRBV19	ATKATSGSNTGELF
TRBJ1-3	TRBV4-3	ASSQQQGNTIY
TRBJ2-7	TRBV6-5	ASIPAGDLGEQY
TRBJ1-5	TRBV2	ASSEANQPQH
TRBJ2-7	TRBV6-1	ASSELGSEQY
TRBJ2-1	TRBV27	ASSLDSLSYNEQF
TRBJ1-5	TRBV9	ASGRDGSNQPQH
TRBJ2-1	TRBV7-3	ASSLGPTIYNEQF
TRBJ2-1	TRBV4-1	ASSLRTSGSDEQF
TRBJ1-1	TRBV7-9	ASRYTGMNTEAF
TRBJ2-1	TRBV11-3	ASSSASREKGAKQF
TRBJ2-1	TRBV14	ASSQVSSGTEQF
TRBJ1-5	TRBV2	ASSYRDQPQH
TRBJ2-5	TRBV4-3	ASSLSGDRGETQY
TRBJ1-6	TRBV6-5	ASSYSGQGYNSPLH
TRBJ1-5	TRBV6-4	ASSESGGDQPQH
TRBJ1-2	TRBV5-1	ASSLAETGDGYT
TRBJ2-7	TRBV9	ASSTRGLAGVKQY
TRBJ2-1	TRBV5-1	ASSNTGGIYNEQF
TRBJ2-1	TRBV7-9	AGEKQF
TRBJ1-2	TRBV6-1	ASSEAGYGYT
TRBJ2-5	TRBV11-2	ASSLGQIQETQY
TRBJ1-5	TRBV5-8	ASSPRGQAISNQPQH
TRBJ2-7	TRBV11-2	ASSLRRLAGYEQY
TRBJ1-2	TRBV4-2	ASSPRRGNYGYT
TRBJ1-6	TRBV4-2	ASSKPGHNNSPLH
TRBJ2-3	TRBV28	ASSRDSSDTQY
TRBJ1-1	TRBV15	ATSSRTGKTEAF
TRBJ1-2	TRBV5-1	ASSFDRGSNYGYT
TRBJ2-7	TRBV18	ASSPPGTYEQY
TRBJ2-2	TRBV7-2	ASSLSSGRVGELF
TRBJ1-6	TRBV7-9	ASSLGGSEDSPLH
TRBJ1-5	TRBV6-5	ASTSGQRQPQH
TRBJ2-3	TRBV7-9	ASSLLFTDTQY
TRBJ1-2	TRBV3-1/TRBV3-2	ASSQVTDFGYT
TRBJ1-4	TRBV9	ASSVQQGLGNEKLF
TRBJ2-7	TRBV6-5	ATLQTGTGEQY
TRBJ1-2	TRBV7-9	ASSYTAGDYGYT
TRBJ1-2	TRBV7-8	ASSIYTGGGYGYT
TRBJ1-2	TRBV6-6	ASSLNGGYT
TRBJ2-5	TRBV5-6	ASSLVLSETQY
TRBJ1-1	TRBV3-1/TRBV3-2	ASSHGTGNTEAF
TRBJ1-4	TRBV27	ASSLVPGHPNEKLF
TRBJ1-1	TRBV28	ASSLEGGGAGNTEAF
TRBJ2-1	TRBV6-5	ASSYTQYNEQF
TRBJ1-1	TRBV13	ASSQQGGVTEAF
TRBJ2-1	TRBV6-9	ASMGPRDRLSSYNEQF
TRBJ1-5	TRBV18	ASSPDRNQPQH
TRBJ2-3	TRBV12-3/TRBV12-4	ASRKSTDTQY
TRBJ1-6	TRBV9	ASSGEVGNSPLH
TRBJ2-7	TRBV5-5	ASSRLPTYEQY
TRBJ2-3	TRBV7-8	ASSSIAGGPADTQY
TRBJ1-1	TRBV7-3	ASSFQGDTEAF
TRBJ1-6	TRBV4-3	ARSRHRGDGNSPLH
TRBJ2-6	TRBV10-2	ASSQKDGSGANVLT
TRBJ1-2	TRBV5-8	ASSLGGRNYGYT